The 10 T cell receptor beta chains reported below all come from one sample, sequenced in a study of blood T cell repertoires in COVID-19. Assay: immunoSEQ multiplex PCR; the TCRdb copy retains only in-frame clones and omits some. The sample holds about 69,000 clones, roughly 86% seen once. Sequencing was carried out using peripheral blood. Receptor source: a man aged 35 to 55 with COVID-19, enrolled during active disease.

This chain uses TRBV4-1 with TRBJ2-1; a possible D gene is TRBD2 (5 bases). Trimming stripped 1 base from V and 5 bases from J, with 9 bases between. The germline gives CDR1 MGHRA, CDR2 YSYEKL. The CDR3 contains 14 residues. The CDR3 DNA reads TGCGCCAGCAGCCAAGGGACTTGGGACAATGAGCAGTTCTTC. It translates to CASSQGTWDNEQFF.

The chain combines TRBV30 with TRBJ1-5; possibly TRBD1 for D (5 bases). V was shortened by 2 bases and J by 1 base, with 15 bases between the two germline ends. Germline loops: CDR1 GTSNPN, CDR2 SVGIG (reference sequence). This CDR3 contains 16 residues. The CDR3 region is CAWSTQGRGSNQPQHF. The DNA of the CDR3 is TGTGCCTGGAGTACTCAGGGCCGTGGGAGCAATCAGCCCCAGCATTTT.

The rearrangement joins TRBV2 to TRBJ2-7, with TRBD1 identical over 8 bases. The V gene end was trimmed by 7 bases and the J gene end by 4 bases; junction bases not matched to a gene: 12. The CDR3 loop spans 15 amino acids. Germline V lookup: CDR1 SNHLY, CDR2 FYNNEI. The CDR3, as DNA: TGTGCCAGCATGGAAGCCCCGACAGGGGCGTACGAGCAGTACTTC. Translating it yields CASMEAPTGAYEQYF.

CDR3 DNA: TGCGCCAGCAGCCGGTCTAGCGGGGGGGAGGCAGATACGCAGTATTTT. Residues: CASSRSSGGEADTQYF. The J gene is TRBJ2-3, the V gene TRBV4-1; 12 nucleotides align to TRBD2. The CDR3 consists of 16 residues. The V gene's germline CDR1 is MGHRA and CDR2 YSYEKL. The V and J ends lost 4 bases and 4 bases, in that order; junction bases with no gene match: 6.

In DNA, the CDR3 is TGTGCCAGCAGCTTAACAGGACAGAGGGCCGAAGCTTTCTTT. Its protein product is CASSLTGQRAEAFF. The chain recombines TRBV7-6 with TRBJ1-1; D might be TRBD1 (6 bases). Germline CDR1 and CDR2: SGHVS and FNYEAQ. The CDR3 is 14 amino acids. V was cut by 2 bases and J by 8 bases, with 15 bases left in between.

The V gene is TRBV11-3, the J gene TRBJ2-1; 7 bases agree with TRBD2. With 5 bases clipped from V and 3 bases from J, the junction kept 10 bases outside the gene matches. This CDR3 is built from 16 residues. CDR1 is SGHNT and CDR2 is YENEEA in the germline V gene. The CDR3 DNA reads TGTGCCAGCAGCCGGGGGGTGGACTACCGCTACAATGAGCAGTTCTTC. The encoded protein is CASSRGVDYRYNEQFF.

The rearrangement joins TRBV5-1 to TRBJ2-7; D is unclear. Trimming removed 0 bases at V and 6 bases at J, with 7 bases between. Germline CDR1 and CDR2: SGHRS and YFSETQ. This CDR3 comprises 12 residues. The CDR3 sequence is CASSLVSSEQYF. The DNA for the CDR3 is TGCGCCAGCAGCTTGGTAAGCTCCGAGCAGTACTTC.

The chain is built from TRBV19 and TRBJ1-2; 7 bases fit TRBD1. This CDR3 is built from 15 residues. The trim removed 7 bases at V and 5 bases at J, leaving 13 bases unmatched. Looked up from germline, CDR1 is LNHDA and CDR2 is SQIVND (reference sequence). The CDR3 sequence: CASNEGRQGWYGYTF. As DNA, the CDR3 is TGTGCCAGTAACGAGGGAAGACAGGGATGGTATGGCTACACCTTC.

This CDR3 reads CASSQPHRDTQYF. The CDR3 DNA follows: TGTGCCAGCAGCCAACCGCACAGAGATACGCAGTATTTT. The V and J genes are TRBV28 and TRBJ2-3, with D hard to call. The CDR3 length is 13 residues. The V end was cut by 6 bases, the J end by 5 bases, with 12 bases between. Germline V CDR1 and CDR2: MDHEN, SYDVKM.

The V call is TRBV9, the J call TRBJ2-1, with a possible D match to TRBD2 (6 bases). The CDR3 sequence is 14 residues long. The germline V gene encodes CDR1 SGDLS and CDR2 YYNGEE. Deletions cut 4 bases from V and 10 bases from J, with 18 bases between. The CDR3 DNA follows: TGTGCCAGCAGCCTTAGAGGAGGGCAGCGAGAGCAGTTCTTC. Its translation is CASSLRGGQREQFF. The full variable domain, its missing parts supplied by reference TRBV9 and TRBJ2-1, is DSGVTQTPKHLITATGQRVTLRCSPRSGDLSVYWYQQSLDQGLQFLIQYYNGEERAKGNILERFSAQQFPDLHSELNLSSLELGDSALYFCASSLRGGQREQFFGPGTRLTVL.